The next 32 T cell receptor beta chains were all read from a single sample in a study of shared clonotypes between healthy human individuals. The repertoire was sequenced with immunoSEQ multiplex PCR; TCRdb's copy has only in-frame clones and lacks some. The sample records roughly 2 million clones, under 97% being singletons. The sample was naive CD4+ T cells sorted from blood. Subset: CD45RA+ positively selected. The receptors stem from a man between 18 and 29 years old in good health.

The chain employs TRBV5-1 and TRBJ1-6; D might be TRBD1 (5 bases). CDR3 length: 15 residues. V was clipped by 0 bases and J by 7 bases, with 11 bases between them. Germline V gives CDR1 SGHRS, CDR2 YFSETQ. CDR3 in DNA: TGCGCCAGCAGCTTGGCAACAGGCCTCAATTCACCCCTCCACTTT. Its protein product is CASSLATGLNSPLHF. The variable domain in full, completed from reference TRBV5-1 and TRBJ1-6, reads KAGVTQTPRYLIKTRGQQVTLSCSPISGHRSVSWYQQTPGQGLQFLFEYFSETQRNKGNFPGRFSGRQFSNSRSEMNVSTLELGDSALYLCASSLATGLNSPLHFGNGTRLTVT.

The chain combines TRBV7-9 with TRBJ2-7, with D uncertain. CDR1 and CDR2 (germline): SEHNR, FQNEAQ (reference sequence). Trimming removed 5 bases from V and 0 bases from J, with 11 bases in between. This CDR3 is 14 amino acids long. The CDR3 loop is CASSVDGPSYEQYF. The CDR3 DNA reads TGTGCCAGCAGCGTCGACGGCCCCTCCTACGAGCAGTACTTC.

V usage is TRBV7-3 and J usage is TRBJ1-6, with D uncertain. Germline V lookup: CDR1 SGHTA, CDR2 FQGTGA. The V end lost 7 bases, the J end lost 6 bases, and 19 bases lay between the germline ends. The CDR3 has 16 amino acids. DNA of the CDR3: TGTGCCAGCACTAATCAACGGGTAATCGGTAATTCACCCCTCCACTTT. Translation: CASTNQRVIGNSPLHF.

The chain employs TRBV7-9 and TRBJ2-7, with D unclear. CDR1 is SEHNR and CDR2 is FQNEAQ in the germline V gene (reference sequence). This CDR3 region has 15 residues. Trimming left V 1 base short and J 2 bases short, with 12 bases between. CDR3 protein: CASSLGAGRTYEQYF. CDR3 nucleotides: TGTGCCAGCAGCTTAGGGGCAGGACGGACCTACGAGCAGTACTTC. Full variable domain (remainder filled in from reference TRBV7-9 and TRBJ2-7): DTGVSQNPRHKITKRGQNVTFRCDPISEHNRLYWYRQTLGQGPEFLTYFQNEAQLEKSRLLSDRFSAERPKGSFSTLEIQRTEQGDSAMYLCASSLGAGRTYEQYFGPGTRLTVT.

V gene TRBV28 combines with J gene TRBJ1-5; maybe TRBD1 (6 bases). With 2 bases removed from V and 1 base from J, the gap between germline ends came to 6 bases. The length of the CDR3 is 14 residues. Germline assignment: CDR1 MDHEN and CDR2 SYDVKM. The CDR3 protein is CASSLGQSNQPQHF. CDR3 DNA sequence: TGTGCCAGCAGTTTAGGACAGAGCAATCAGCCCCAGCATTTT.

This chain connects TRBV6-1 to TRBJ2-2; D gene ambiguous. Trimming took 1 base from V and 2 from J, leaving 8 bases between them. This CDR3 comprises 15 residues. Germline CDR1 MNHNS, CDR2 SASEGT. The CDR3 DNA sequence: TGTGCCAGCAGTGAAGGAAAGAGAAACACCGGGGAGCTGTTTTTT. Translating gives CASSEGKRNTGELFF.

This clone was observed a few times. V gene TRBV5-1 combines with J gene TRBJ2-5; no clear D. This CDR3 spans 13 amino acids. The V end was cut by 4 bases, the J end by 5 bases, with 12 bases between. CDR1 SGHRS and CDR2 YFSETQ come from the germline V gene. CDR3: CASSSRIEETQYF. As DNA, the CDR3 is TGCGCCAGCAGCAGTCGCATCGAGGAGACCCAGTACTTC.

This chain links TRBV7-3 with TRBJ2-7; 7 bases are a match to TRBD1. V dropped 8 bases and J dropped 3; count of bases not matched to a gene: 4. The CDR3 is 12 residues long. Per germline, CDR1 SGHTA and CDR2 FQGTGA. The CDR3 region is CASGDSLYEQYF. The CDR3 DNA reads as TGTGCCAGCGGGGACAGCCTCTACGAGCAGTACTTC.

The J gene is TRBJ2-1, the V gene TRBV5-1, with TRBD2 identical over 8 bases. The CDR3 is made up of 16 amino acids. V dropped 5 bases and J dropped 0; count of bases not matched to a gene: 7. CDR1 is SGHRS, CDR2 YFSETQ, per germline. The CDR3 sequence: CASRSSGSSSYNEQFF. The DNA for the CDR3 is TGCGCCAGCAGGTCTAGCGGGTCCAGCTCCTACAATGAGCAGTTCTTC.

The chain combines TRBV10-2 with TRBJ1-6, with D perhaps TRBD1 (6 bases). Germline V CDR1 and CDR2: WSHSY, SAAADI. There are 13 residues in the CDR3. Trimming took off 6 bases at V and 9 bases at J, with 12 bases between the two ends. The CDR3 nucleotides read TGCGCCAGCAGCGGGACACCGGGTTCACCCCTCCACTTT. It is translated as CASSGTPGSPLHF.

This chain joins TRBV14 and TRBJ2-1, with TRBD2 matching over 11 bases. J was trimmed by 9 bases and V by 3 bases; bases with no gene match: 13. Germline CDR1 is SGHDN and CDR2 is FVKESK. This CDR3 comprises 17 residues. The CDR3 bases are TGTGCCAGCAGCCAGGAAGTTAGCGGGAGGGCCTTTGGTGAGCAGTTCTTC. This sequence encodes CASSQEVSGRAFGEQFF.

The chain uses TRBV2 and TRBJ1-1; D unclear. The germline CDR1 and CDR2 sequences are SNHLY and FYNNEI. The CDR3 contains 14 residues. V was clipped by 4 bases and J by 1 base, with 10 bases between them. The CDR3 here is CASSGLGENTEAFF. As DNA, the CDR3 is TGTGCCAGCAGTGGGTTGGGAGAGAACACTGAAGCTTTCTTT. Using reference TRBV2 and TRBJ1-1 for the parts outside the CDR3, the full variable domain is EPEVTQTPSHQVTQMGQEVILRCVPISNHLYFYWYRQILGQKVEFLVSFYNNEISEKSEIFDDQFSVERPDGSNFTLKIRSTKLEDSAMYFCASSGLGENTEAFFGQGTRLTVV.

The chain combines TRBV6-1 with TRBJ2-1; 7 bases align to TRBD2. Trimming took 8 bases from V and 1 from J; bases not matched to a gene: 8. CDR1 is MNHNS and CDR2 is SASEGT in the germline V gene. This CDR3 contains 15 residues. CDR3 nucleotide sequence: TGTGCCAGCCGGTTCGAGGGAGGGTCCTACAATGAGCAGTTCTTC. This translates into CASRFEGGSYNEQFF.

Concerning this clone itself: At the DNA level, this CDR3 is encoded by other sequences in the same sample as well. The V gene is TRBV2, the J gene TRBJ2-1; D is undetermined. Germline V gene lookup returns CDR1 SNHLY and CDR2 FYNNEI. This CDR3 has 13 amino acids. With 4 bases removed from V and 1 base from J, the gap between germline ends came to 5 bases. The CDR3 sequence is CASSVESYNEQFF. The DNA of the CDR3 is TGTGCCAGCAGTGTAGAATCCTACAATGAGCAGTTCTTC.

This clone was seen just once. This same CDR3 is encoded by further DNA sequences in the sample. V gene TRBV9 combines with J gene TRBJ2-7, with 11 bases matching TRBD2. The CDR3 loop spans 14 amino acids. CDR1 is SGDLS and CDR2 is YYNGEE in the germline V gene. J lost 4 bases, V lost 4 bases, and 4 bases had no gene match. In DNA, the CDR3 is TGTGCCAGCAGCTCAACTAGCGGGAGTTACGAGCAGTACTTC. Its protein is CASSSTSGSYEQYF.

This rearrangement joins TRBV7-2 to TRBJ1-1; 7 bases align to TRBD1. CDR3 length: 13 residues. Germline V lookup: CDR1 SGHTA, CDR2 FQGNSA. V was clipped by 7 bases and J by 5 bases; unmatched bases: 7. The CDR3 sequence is CASTSVRGTEAFF. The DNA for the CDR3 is TGTGCCAGCACCTCAGTCAGGGGGACTGAAGCTTTCTTT. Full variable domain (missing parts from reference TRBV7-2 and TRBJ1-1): GAGVSQSPSNKVTEKGKDVELRCDPISGHTALYWYRQSLGQGLEFLIYFQGNSAPDKSGLPSDRFSAERTGGSVSTLTIQRTQQEDSAVYLCASTSVRGTEAFFGQGTRLTVV.

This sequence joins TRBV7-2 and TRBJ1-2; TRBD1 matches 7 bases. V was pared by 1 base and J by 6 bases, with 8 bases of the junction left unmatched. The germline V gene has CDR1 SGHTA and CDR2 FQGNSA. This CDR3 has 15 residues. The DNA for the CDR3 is TGTGCCAGCAGCTTAGAAGGGACAGCCAACCATGGCTACACCTTC. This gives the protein CASSLEGTANHGYTF. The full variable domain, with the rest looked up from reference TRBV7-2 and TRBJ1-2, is GAGVSQSPSNKVTEKGKDVELRCDPISGHTALYWYRQSLGQGLEFLIYFQGNSAPDKSGLPSDRFSAERTGGSVSTLTIQRTQQEDSAVYLCASSLEGTANHGYTFGSGTRLTVV.

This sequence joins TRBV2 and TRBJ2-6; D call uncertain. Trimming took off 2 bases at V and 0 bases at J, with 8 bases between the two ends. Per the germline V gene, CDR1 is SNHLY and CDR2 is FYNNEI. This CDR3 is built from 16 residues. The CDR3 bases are TGTGCCAGCAGTGAATTTCGAGGCTCTGGGGCCAACGTCCTGACTTTC. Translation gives CASSEFRGSGANVLTF. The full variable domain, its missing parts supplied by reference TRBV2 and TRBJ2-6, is EPEVTQTPSHQVTQMGQEVILRCVPISNHLYFYWYRQILGQKVEFLVSFYNNEISEKSEIFDDQFSVERPDGSNFTLKIRSTKLEDSAMYFCASSEFRGSGANVLTFGAGSRLTVL.

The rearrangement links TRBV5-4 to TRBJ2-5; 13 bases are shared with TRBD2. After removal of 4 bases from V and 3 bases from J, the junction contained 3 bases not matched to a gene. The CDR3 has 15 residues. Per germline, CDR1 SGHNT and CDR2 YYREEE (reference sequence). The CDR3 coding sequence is TGTGCCAGCAGCGGAGGACTAGCGGGGGAAGAGACCCAGTACTTC. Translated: CASSGGLAGEETQYF.

The DNA for the CDR3 is TGTGCCAGTAGTATTTCGACAGGGAGCGCCTACAATGAGCAGTTCTTC. The encoded protein is CASSISTGSAYNEQFF. This chain links TRBV19 with TRBJ2-1; 7 bases match TRBD1. The CDR3 sequence is 16 residues long. With V trimmed by 3 bases and J by 2 bases, 7 bases remained unmatched. Germline V CDR1 and CDR2: LNHDA, SQIVND (reference sequence). Full variable domain (outside the CDR3, taken from reference TRBV19 and TRBJ2-1): DGGITQSPKYLFRKEGQNVTLSCEQNLNHDAMYWYRQDPGQGLRLIYYSQIVNDFQKGDIAEGYSVSREKKESFPLTVTSAQKNPTAFYLCASSISTGSAYNEQFFGPGTRLTVL.

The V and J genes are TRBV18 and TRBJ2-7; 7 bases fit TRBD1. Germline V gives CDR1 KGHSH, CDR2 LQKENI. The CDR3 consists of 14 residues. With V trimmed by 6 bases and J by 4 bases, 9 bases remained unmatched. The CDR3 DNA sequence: TGTGCCAGCTCCGTCGGGACAGCTTCATACGAGCAGTACTTC. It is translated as CASSVGTASYEQYF.

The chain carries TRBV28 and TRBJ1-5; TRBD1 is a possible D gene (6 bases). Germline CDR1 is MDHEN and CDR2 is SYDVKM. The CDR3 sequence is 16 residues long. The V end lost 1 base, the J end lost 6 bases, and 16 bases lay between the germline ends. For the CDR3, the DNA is TGTGCCAGCAGTTTATTCGTGAAGGGGGGCGGTCAGCCCCAGCATTTT. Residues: CASSLFVKGGGQPQHF. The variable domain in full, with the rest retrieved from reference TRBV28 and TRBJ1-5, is DVKVTQSSRYLVKRTGEKVFLECVQDMDHENMFWYRQDPGLGLRLIYFSYDVKMKEKGDIPEGYSVSREKKERFSLILESASTNQTSMYLCASSLFVKGGGQPQHFGDGTRLSIL.

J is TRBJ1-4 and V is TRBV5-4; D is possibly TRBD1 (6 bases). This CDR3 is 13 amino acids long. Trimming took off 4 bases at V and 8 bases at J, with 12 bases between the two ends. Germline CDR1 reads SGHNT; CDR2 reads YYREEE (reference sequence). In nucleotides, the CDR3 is TGTGCCAGCAGCCCTGGACAGACGGAAAAACTGTTTTTT. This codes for CASSPGQTEKLFF.

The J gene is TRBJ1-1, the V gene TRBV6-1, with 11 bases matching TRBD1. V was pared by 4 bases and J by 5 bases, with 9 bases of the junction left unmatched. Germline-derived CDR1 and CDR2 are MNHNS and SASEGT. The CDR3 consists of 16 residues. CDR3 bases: TGTGCCAGCAGTGGATTTCCGGGACAGGGGGGTACTGAAGCTTTCTTT. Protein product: CASSGFPGQGGTEAFF.

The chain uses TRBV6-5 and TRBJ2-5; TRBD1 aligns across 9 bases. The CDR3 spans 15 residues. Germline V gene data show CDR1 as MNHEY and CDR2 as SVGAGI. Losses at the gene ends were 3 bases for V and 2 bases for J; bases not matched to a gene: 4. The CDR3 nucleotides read TGTGCCAGCAGTTATTGGGGACAGGGACAAGAGACCCAGTACTTC. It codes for CASSYWGQGQETQYF.

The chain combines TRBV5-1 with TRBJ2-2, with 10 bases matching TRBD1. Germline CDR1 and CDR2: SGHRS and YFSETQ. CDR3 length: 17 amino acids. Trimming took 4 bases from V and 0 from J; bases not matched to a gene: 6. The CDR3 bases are TGCGCCAGCAGCCCGCGGGGACAGGGGTCGAACACCGGGGAGCTGTTTTTT. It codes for CASSPRGQGSNTGELFF.

CDR3 sequence: CASTSDRGQGGYTF. CDR3 DNA: TGTGCCAGTACCTCCGACAGGGGGCAAGGGGGCTACACCTTC. The rearrangement joins TRBV19 to TRBJ1-2, with TRBD1 matching 10 bases. V lost 7 bases, J lost 8 bases, and 10 bases stayed unmatched. Germline values: CDR1 LNHDA, CDR2 SQIVND (reference sequence). This CDR3 spans 14 amino acids.

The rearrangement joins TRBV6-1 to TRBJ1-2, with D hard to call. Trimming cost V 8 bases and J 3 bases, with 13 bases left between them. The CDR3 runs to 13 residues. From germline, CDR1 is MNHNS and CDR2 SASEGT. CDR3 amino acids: CASGAQRDYGYTF. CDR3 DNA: TGTGCCAGCGGTGCACAGAGGGACTATGGCTACACCTTC.

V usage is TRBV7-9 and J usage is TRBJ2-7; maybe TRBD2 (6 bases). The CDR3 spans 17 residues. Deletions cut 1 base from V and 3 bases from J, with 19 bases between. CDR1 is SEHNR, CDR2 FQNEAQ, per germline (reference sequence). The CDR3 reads CASSLGDRGSGNYEQYF. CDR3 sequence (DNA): TGTGCCAGCAGCTTAGGGGATCGAGGTAGCGGAAACTACGAGCAGTACTTC.

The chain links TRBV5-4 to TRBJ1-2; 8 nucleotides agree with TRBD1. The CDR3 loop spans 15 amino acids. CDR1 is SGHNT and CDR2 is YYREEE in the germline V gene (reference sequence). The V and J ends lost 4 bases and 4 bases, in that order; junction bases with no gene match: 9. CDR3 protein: CASSPTGVGAYGYTF. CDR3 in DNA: TGTGCCAGCAGCCCGACAGGGGTTGGGGCCTATGGCTACACCTTC. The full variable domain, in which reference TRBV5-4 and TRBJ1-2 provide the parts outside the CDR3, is ETGVTQSPTHLIKTRGQQVTLRCSSQSGHNTVSWYQQALGQGPQFIFQYYREEENGRGNFPPRFSGLQFPNYSSELNVNALELDDSALYLCASSPTGVGAYGYTFGSGTRLTVV.

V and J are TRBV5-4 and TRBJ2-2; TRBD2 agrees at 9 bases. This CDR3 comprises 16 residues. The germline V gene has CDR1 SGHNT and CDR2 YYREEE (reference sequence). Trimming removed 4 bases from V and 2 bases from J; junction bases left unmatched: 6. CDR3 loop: CASSGTSKINTGELFF. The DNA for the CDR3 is TGTGCCAGCAGCGGGACTAGCAAAATCAACACCGGGGAGCTGTTTTTT.

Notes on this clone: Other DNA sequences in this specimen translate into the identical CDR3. CDR3 in amino acids: CASSLSGDTQYF. DNA for the CDR3: TGCGCCAGCAGCTTGTCAGGGGATACGCAGTATTTT. This chain joins TRBV5-1 and TRBJ2-3; D is possibly TRBD1 (5 bases). From germline, CDR1 is SGHRS and CDR2 YFSETQ. V was shortened by 1 base and J by 6 bases, with 6 bases between the two germline ends. CDR3 length: 12 amino acids. Supplemented by reference TRBV5-1 and TRBJ2-3, the full variable domain reads KAGVTQTPRYLIKTRGQQVTLSCSPISGHRSVSWYQQTPGQGLQFLFEYFSETQRNKGNFPGRFSGRQFSNSRSEMNVSTLELGDSALYLCASSLSGDTQYFGPGTRLTVL.